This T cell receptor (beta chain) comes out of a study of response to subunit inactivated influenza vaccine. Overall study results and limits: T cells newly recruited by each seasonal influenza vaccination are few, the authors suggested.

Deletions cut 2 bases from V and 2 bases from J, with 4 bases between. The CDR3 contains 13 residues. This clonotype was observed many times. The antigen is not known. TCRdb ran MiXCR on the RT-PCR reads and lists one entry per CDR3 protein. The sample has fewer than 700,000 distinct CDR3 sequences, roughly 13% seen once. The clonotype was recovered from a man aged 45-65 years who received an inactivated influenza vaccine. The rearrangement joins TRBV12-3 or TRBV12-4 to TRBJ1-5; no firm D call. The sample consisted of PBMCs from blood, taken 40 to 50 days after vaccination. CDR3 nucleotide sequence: TGTGCCAGCAGTTTAACTCGCAATCAGCCCCAGCATTTT. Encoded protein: CASSLTRNQPQHF.